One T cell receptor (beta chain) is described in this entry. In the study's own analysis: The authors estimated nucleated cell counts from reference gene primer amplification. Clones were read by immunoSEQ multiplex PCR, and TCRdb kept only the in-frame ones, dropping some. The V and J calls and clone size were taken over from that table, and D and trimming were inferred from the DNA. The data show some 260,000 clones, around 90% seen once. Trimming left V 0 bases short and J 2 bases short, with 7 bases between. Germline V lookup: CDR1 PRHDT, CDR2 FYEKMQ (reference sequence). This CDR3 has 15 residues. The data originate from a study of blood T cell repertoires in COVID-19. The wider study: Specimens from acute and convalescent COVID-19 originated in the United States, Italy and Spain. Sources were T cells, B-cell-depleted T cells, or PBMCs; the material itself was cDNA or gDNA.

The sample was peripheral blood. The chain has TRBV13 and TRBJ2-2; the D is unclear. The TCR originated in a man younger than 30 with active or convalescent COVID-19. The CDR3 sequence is CASSLGAKNTGELFF. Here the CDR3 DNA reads TGTGCCAGCAGCTTAGGAGCTAAAAACACCGGGGAGCTGTTTTTT. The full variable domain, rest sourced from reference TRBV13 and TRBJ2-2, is AAGVIQSPRHLIKEKRETATLKCYPIPRHDTVYWYQQGPGQDPQFLISFYEKMQSDKGSIPDRFSAQQFSDYHSELNMSSLELGDSALYFCASSLGAKNTGELFFGEGSRLTVL.